This T cell receptor beta chain was captured in a study of OX40 agonist ivuxolimab in advanced cancers. As for the study more broadly: The costimulatory receptor OX40 (CD134) was targeted by ivuxolimab, a fully human IgG2 agonistic monoclonal antibody. Intravenous ivuxolimab was administered to patients every 2 weeks at six dose levels: 0.01, 0.1, 0.3, 1.5, 3 and 10 mg/kg. Among the roughly 50 dose-escalation patients, about 20 had hepatocellular carcinoma, 15 melanoma, 9 renal cell carcinoma and 9 head and neck cancer. A male proportion of 82.7% and a mean age of around 60 years, ranging from roughly 23 to 90, were recorded for the dose-escalation cohort. Patients were allowed to have had prior anti-PD-1, anti-PD-L1 or anti-CTLA-4 therapy, and approximately 40% of the dose-escalation patients had been treated with checkpoint inhibitors. Partial responses occurred in three dose-escalation patients, of whom one had hepatocellular carcinoma and two had cutaneous melanoma. The purpose of peripheral TCRbeta sequencing was to test whether ivuxolimab changed TCR sequence diversity and led to clonal T-cell expansion. The paper covers the monotherapy dose-escalation part of the phase I ivuxolimab trial, which included N ≈ 52 patients. Overall study outcomes, separate from this receptor: Low levels of normalized T-cell clonal expansion were also shown by some nonresponding patients. Partial responders in the 0.1-3.0 mg/kg groups had among the lowest normalized peripheral clonal expansion, especially among CD8+ T cells. After ivuxolimab, more expanded clones were found on average in CD8+ T cells than in CD4+ T cells. Antigen specificity was not determined for the clonally expanded peripheral T cells. Clonal expansion of both CD4+ and CD8+ blood T cells was observed from baseline to week 6 at doses 0.1 to 3.0 mg/kg.

Genomic DNA was isolated from the sorted cells so that the TCRbeta CDR3 region could be sequenced. TCRbeta CDR3 regions were sequenced using the immunoSEQ Assay. TCRdb re-hosts the immuneACCESS table, in-frame sequences only. Its copies lack some clones; in the studies checked, an unresolved V gene accounts for under half of them, and the cause for the rest is not known. The sample data list about 46,000 clones, and about four fifths of these were observed just once. The ten biggest clones cover about 1.8% of the sample. Patients with autoimmune disease history or receiving systemic immunosuppression were excluded from the trial. Peripheral blood for TCR sequencing was collected from all dose cohorts at baseline, on cycle 4 day 1, and on cycle 7 day 1. The samples were drawn from a first-in-human, open-label, multicenter phase I dose-escalation trial of ivuxolimab. Adults with locally advanced or metastatic head and neck squamous cell, hepatocellular, melanoma or renal cell carcinoma were enrolled in the trial. Before TCR sequencing, CD4+ T cells and CD8+ T cells from peripheral blood were sorted into separate populations.

The CDR3 measures 13 amino acids from cysteine to phenylalanine. Only the CDR3 DNA is retained, 39 bases long and in frame from the first base. In the germline V gene (reference sequence), CDR1 corresponds to MNHNY and CDR2 to SVGAGI. A distance of 9 bases separates the germline ends of V and J, which lose 6 bases and 3 bases respectively. In regard to this clone: Its antigen has not been determined. No qualities accompany the bases; no much larger clone lies one base away.

The origin of this receptor is an adult with an advanced solid tumor such as melanoma, head and neck, liver or kidney cancer. This specimen consisted of CD4+ or CD8+ T cells sorted from blood, obtained in a trial of the OX40 agonist ivuxolimab. This chain joins TRBV6-6 to TRBJ1-3; a weak D assignment points to TRBD1 (6 bases agree). The CDR3 reads as follows: CASRFRGGNTIYF. The DNA sequence reads TGTGCCAGCAGATTCAGGGGTGGAAACACCATATATTTT.